The clone carrying this T cell receptor (beta chain) has at least ten counts. Antigen: not known. This sample stems from a study of human T cells and chemical hapten exposure. Study-wide results and caveats: The number of TCRs above 1 in 1000 frequency did not change after DPC sensitization.

Each cDNA molecule in the library carried unique molecular identifiers. Authors' data handling: Between 23,224 and 690,600 TCRs appeared in each sample, and the median stood at about 93,000. TCRdb passed the 5' RACE reads through MiXCR, listing each CDR3 protein once. These V and J calls are TCRdb output, not the study's own analysis. Of about 81,000 distinct CDR3 sequences listed, under 10% are singletons. Total RNA came from unfractionated whole blood. The CDR3 consists of 15 residues. The germline V gene encodes CDR1 SGHRS and CDR2 YFSETQ. V lost 0 bases and J 2 bases, leaving 6 bases between the germline ends.

This clonotype was obtained from a male donor in good health. V gene TRBV5-1 combines with J gene TRBJ2-6, with D unresolved. This CDR3 is CASSLEVAGANVLTF. In nucleotides, the CDR3 is TGCGCCAGCAGCTTGGAGGTCGCTGGGGCCAACGTCCTGACTTTC.